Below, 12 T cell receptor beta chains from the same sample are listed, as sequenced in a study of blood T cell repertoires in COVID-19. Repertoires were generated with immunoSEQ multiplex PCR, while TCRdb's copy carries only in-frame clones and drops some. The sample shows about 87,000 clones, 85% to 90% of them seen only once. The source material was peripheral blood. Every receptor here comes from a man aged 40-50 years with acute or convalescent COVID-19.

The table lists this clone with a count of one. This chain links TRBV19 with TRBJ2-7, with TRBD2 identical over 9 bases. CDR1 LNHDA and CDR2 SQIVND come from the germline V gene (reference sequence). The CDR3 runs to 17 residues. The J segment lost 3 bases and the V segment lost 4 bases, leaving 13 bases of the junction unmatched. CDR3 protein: CASSSRPSGNKYYEQYF. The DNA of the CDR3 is TGTGCCAGTAGTAGTCGTCCTAGCGGGAATAAATACTACGAGCAGTACTTC.

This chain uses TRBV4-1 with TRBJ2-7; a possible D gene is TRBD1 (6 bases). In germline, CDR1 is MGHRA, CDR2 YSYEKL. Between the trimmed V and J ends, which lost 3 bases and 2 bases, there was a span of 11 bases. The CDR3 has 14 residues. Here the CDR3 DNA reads TGCGCCAGCAGCCATCGACAGGAAACCTACGAGCAGTACTTC. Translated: CASSHRQETYEQYF.

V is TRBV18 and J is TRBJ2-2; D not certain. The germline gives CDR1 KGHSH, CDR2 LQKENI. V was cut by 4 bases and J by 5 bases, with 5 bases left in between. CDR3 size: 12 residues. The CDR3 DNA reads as TGTGCCAGCTCACAAGCTACCGGGGAGCTGTTTTTT. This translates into CASSQATGELFF.

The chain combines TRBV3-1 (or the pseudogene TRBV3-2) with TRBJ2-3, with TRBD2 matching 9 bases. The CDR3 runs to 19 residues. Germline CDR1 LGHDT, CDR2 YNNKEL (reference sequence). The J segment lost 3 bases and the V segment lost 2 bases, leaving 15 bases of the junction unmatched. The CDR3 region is CASSQLPYRGGGATDTQYF. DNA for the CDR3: TGTGCCAGCAGCCAATTGCCGTATCGAGGCGGGGGGGCGACAGATACGCAGTATTTT.

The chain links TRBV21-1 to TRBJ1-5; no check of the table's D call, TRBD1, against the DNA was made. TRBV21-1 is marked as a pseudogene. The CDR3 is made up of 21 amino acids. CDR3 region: CASSKLGDRPYILYSNQPQHF. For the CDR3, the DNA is TGTGCCAGCAGCAAATTGGGCGACAGGCCATATATTCTTTATAGCAATCAGCCCCAGCATTTT.

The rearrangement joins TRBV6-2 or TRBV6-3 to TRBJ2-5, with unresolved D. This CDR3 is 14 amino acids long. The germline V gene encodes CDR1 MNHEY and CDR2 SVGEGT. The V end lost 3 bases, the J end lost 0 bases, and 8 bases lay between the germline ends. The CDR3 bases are TGTGCCAGCAGTTATGAGGAGTACCAAGAGACCCAGTACTTC. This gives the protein CASSYEEYQETQYF.

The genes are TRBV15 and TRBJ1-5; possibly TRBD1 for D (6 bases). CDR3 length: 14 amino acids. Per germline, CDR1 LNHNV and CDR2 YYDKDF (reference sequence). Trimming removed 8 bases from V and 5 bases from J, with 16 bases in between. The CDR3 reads CATSSGTLHQPQHF. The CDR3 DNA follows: TGTGCCACCTCCTCCGGGACACTCCATCAGCCCCAGCATTTT.

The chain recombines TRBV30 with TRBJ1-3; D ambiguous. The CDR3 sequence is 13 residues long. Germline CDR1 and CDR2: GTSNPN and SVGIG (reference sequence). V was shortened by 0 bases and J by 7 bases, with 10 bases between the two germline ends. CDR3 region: CAWSVSMGNTIYF. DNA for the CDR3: TGTGCCTGGAGTGTATCCATGGGCAACACCATATATTTT.

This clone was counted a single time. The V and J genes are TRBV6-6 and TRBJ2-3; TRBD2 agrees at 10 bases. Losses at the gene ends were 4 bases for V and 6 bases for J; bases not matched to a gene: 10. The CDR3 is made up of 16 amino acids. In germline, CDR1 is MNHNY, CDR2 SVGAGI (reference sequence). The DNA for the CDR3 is TGTGCCAGCAGTTTTCCTAGCGGGGGCCGAGGGGATACGCAGTATTTT. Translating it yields CASSFPSGGRGDTQYF.

The CDR3 region is CASSELWQGHGYTF. DNA for the CDR3: TGTGCCAGCAGTGAACTGTGGCAGGGCCATGGCTACACCTTC. The chain uses TRBV6-1 and TRBJ1-2, with D possibly matching TRBD1 (5 bases). Germline values: CDR1 MNHNS, CDR2 SASEGT. The CDR3 loop spans 14 amino acids. V lost 2 bases to trimming and J lost 6 bases, with 13 bases between them.

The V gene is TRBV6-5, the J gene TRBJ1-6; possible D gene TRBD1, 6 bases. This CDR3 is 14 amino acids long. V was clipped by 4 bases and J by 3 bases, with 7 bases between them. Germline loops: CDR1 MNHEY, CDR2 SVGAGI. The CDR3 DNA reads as TGTGCCAGCAGTTCGGACAGCTATAATTCACCCCTCCACTTT. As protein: CASSSDSYNSPLHF.

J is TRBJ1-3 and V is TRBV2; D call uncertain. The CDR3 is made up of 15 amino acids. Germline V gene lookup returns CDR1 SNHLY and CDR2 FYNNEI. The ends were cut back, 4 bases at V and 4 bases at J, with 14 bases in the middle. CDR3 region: CASSAVAGFGNTIYF. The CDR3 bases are TGTGCCAGCAGTGCAGTGGCGGGGTTCGGAAACACCATATATTTT.